This T cell receptor (beta chain) emerged from a study of spatial heterogeneity in lung cancer. Whole-study findings and limits: There were more appearances of ubiquitous expanded tumor TCRs in blood at resection than at follow-up.

The sample holds a few counts of this clonotype. Its antigen is not identified. The CDR3 has 15 residues. Trimming removed 0 bases at V and 7 bases at J, with 14 bases between. Germline CDR1 and CDR2: SGDLS and YYNGEE. Described time point: blood at routine non-recurrence follow-up after resection. Frozen PBMC, nontumor lung or tumor provided whole RNA, which was sequenced unsorted. TCRdb passed the 5' RACE reads through MiXCR, listing each CDR3 protein once. The sample includes 95,000 to 120,000 distinct CDR3 sequences, 10% to 13% seen only once; the top ten take 20% to 30%. The input for sequencing was PBMCs, taken at follow-up. The sequence derives from a female donor with early-stage non-small cell lung cancer. This chain connects TRBV9 to TRBJ2-1; D is unresolved. The CDR3: CASSVGYGLGNEQFF. The CDR3 bases are TGTGCCAGCAGCGTAGGATACGGTCTAGGGAATGAGCAGTTCTTC.